This note documents a single T cell receptor (beta chain) sequence. This CDR3 contains 16 residues. Looked up from germline, CDR1 is LGHNT and CDR2 is FRNRAP. Trimming cost V 0 bases and J 6 bases; bases outside gene matches: 7. This sample stems from a study of Graves' ophthalmopathy and Graves' hyperthyroidism. For repertoire sequencing, the TCR beta CDR3 regions were amplified from RNA transcripts. After a first-round RT-PCR with HTBI primers, a second-round multiplex PCR was run. In TCRdb, the multiplex PCR reads were re-called with MiXCR into one record per CDR3 protein. The sample gives 660,000 or so distinct CDR3 sequences, about 41% of which show up once; around 3% is in the top ten.

This sequence was found in an adult man with Graves' ophthalmopathy. Sequencing was performed on peripheral blood. The chain couples TRBV12-5 to TRBJ1-5; 8 bases are shared with TRBD1. The DNA of the CDR3 is TGTGCTAGTGGTTTGGTACTAGGACAGGGCGGTCAGCCCCAGCATTTT. It translates to CASGLVLGQGGQPQHF.